This section outlines one T cell receptor beta chain sequence together with its context. The antigen is not known. This specimen belongs to a study of cytomegalovirus exposure and HLA in healthy donors. Primers included in the PCR were 60 Vbeta and 13 Jbeta primers. Profiled with immunoSEQ multiplex PCR; TCRdb holds only in-frame clones, not every one. The profile shows some 130,000 clones, around 63% of them singletons. Study findings and constraints: Earlier analysis found most TCR beta V segments productive about 90% or about 30% of the time.

V gave up 0 bases and J gave up 2 bases; unmatched junction bases: 8. Germline V gene sequence: CDR1 SGHRS, CDR2 YFSETQ. CDR3 length: 17 residues. The TCR sequence derives from a human donor in good health. The chain links TRBV5-1 to TRBJ2-3, with 8 bases lining up with TRBD2. The sample taken for sequencing was PBMCs. Written as DNA, the CDR3 is TGCGCCAGCAGCTTGGCGGGGCTAGCGGGCCTCACAGATACGCAGTATTTT. It yields the protein CASSLAGLAGLTDTQYF. Together with reference TRBV5-1 and TRBJ2-3, the CDR3 gives the full variable domain: KAGVTQTPRYLIKTRGQQVTLSCSPISGHRSVSWYQQTPGQGLQFLFEYFSETQRNKGNFPGRFSGRQFSNSRSEMNVSTLELGDSALYLCASSLAGLAGLTDTQYFGPGTRLTVL.